Below are 20 T cell receptor beta chains sequenced from a single sample in a study of blood T cell repertoires in COVID-19. The method was immunoSEQ multiplex PCR; TCRdb's version includes in-frame clones alone and lacks a portion of them. The sample consists of over 110,000 clones, approximately 88% of them appearing once. The specimen sequenced was peripheral blood. The receptors were gathered from a woman between 45 and 60 years old with acute or convalescent COVID-19.

This clone was observed a handful of times. The CDR3 DNA is TGTGCCAGTCGCGGACTAGCGACCGGGGAGCTGTTTTTT. Encoded protein: CASRGLATGELFF. The V gene is TRBV19, the J gene TRBJ2-2; 9 nucleotides agree with TRBD2. This CDR3 is 13 amino acids long. The V gene's germline CDR1 is LNHDA and CDR2 SQIVND (reference sequence). Trimming took 8 bases from V and 5 from J; bases not matched to a gene: 3.

The V call is TRBV5-6, the J call TRBJ2-3, with D possibly matching TRBD1 (5 bases). CDR1 is SGHDT, CDR2 YYEEEE, per germline. The CDR3 spans 15 residues. The V gene lost 2 bases and the J gene lost 2 bases, with 12 bases spanning the gap. The DNA of the CDR3 is TGTGCCAGCAGCTTACGGTGGGGCTACACAGATACGCAGTATTTT. It translates to CASSLRWGYTDTQYF.

The chain recombines TRBV5-5 with TRBJ1-4; D remains ambiguous. Germline V gene sequence: CDR1 SGHKS, CDR2 YYEKEE (reference sequence). With 3 bases removed from V and 5 bases from J, the gap between germline ends came to 17 bases. There are 16 residues in the CDR3. As DNA, the CDR3 is TGTGCCAGCAGCTCGGAGGGAACCTACTTAAATGAAAAACTGTTTTTT. Translated: CASSSEGTYLNEKLFF.

The table lists this clone with a few counts. This rearrangement joins TRBV6-1 to TRBJ1-1; tentative D call: TRBD1 (5 bases). V lost 3 bases to trimming and J lost 5 bases, with 10 bases between them. Germline CDR1 MNHNS, CDR2 SASEGT. The CDR3 extends over 13 amino acids. The CDR3 bases are TGTGCCAGCAGTGACCCAGGGAAGACTGAAGCTTTCTTT. This translates into CASSDPGKTEAFF.

The V and J genes are TRBV24-1 and TRBJ2-2, with D maybe TRBD2 (6 bases). Between the trimmed V and J ends, which lost 3 bases and 0 bases, there was a span of 7 bases. Germline values: CDR1 KGHDR, CDR2 SFDVKD. The CDR3 totals 15 residues. CDR3 amino acids: CATSDAGSNTGELFF. Here the CDR3 DNA reads TGTGCCACCAGTGATGCGGGGTCGAACACCGGGGAGCTGTTTTTT.

The chain's CDR3 is CASKQVPYTF. For the CDR3, the DNA is TGTGCCAGCAAACAGGTGCCTTACACCTTC. The genes are TRBV2 and TRBJ1-2, with D possibly TRBD1 on 5 matching bases. The CDR3 consists of 10 residues. Between the trimmed V and J ends, which lost 7 bases and 11 bases, there was a span of 11 bases. Per the germline V gene, CDR1 is SNHLY and CDR2 is FYNNEI.

The V gene is TRBV18, the J gene TRBJ1-2; possibly TRBD1 for D (5 bases). From germline, CDR1 is KGHSH and CDR2 LQKENI. The CDR3 is made up of 16 amino acids. The ends were cut back, 2 bases at V and 2 bases at J, with 15 bases in the middle. In nucleotides, the CDR3 is TGTGCCAGCTCACCATACTCGCCAGGGTCGAACTATGGCTACACCTTC. This translates into CASSPYSPGSNYGYTF.

The DNA of the CDR3 is TGTGCCAGTAGTTTGGACTTCCCTAGCACAGATACGCAGTATTTT. It codes for CASSLDFPSTDTQYF. The chain links TRBV19 to TRBJ2-3, with D perhaps matching TRBD2 (5 bases). The germline V gene has CDR1 LNHDA and CDR2 SQIVND (reference sequence). Trimming took 5 bases from V and 0 from J, leaving 12 bases between them. The CDR3 totals 15 residues.

As concerns this clone: Within the sample, other DNA sequences also encode this same CDR3. V usage is TRBV6-5 and J usage is TRBJ1-5, with D maybe TRBD1 (6 bases). V was clipped by 6 bases and J by 3 bases, with 9 bases between them. CDR1 MNHEY and CDR2 SVGAGI come from the germline V gene. The CDR3 sequence is 13 residues long. CDR3 region: CASRRGFNQPQHF. CDR3 coding DNA: TGTGCCAGCAGAAGGGGGTTCAATCAGCCCCAGCATTTT.

The V call is TRBV9, the J call TRBJ2-6; weak D call: TRBD1 (5 bases). Germline V gene data show CDR1 as SGDLS and CDR2 as YYNGEE. The CDR3 spans 14 residues. Trimming removed 3 bases at V and 2 bases at J, with 6 bases between. The CDR3 protein is CASSAGPGANVLTF. The CDR3 nucleotides are TGTGCCAGCAGCGCAGGGCCTGGGGCCAACGTCCTGACTTTC.

The V call is TRBV7-9, the J call TRBJ1-1, with TRBD1 identical over 8 bases. The CDR3 has 15 residues. J lost 3 bases, V lost 4 bases, and 7 bases had no gene match. CDR1 and CDR2 (germline): SEHNR, FQNEAQ (reference sequence). CDR3 residues: CASSWVQGADTEAFF. The CDR3 DNA is TGTGCCAGCAGCTGGGTTCAGGGGGCAGACACTGAAGCTTTCTTT.

This clone was recorded only once. The gene calls are TRBV27 and TRBJ1-1; possibly TRBD1 for D (6 bases). The CDR3 contains 15 residues. Looked up from germline, CDR1 is MNHEY and CDR2 is SMNVEV (reference sequence). Trimming stripped 0 bases from V and 1 base from J, with 9 bases between. The CDR3 loop is CASSLSVGQNTEAFF. Written as DNA, the CDR3 is TGTGCCAGCAGTTTATCGGTGGGACAGAACACTGAAGCTTTCTTT.

This sequence joins TRBV6-1 and TRBJ1-1; D is possibly TRBD1 (6 bases). This CDR3 contains 12 residues. The germline V gene encodes CDR1 MNHNS and CDR2 SASEGT. V dropped 7 bases and J dropped 11 bases, with 17 bases sitting between them. The DNA for the CDR3 is TGTGCCAGCAAACCCGGCGGGGGCGACGCTTTCTTT. Translation: CASKPGGGDAFF.

This rearrangement joins TRBV9 to TRBJ1-4, with a possible D match to TRBD1 (6 bases). V was cut by 0 bases and J by 5 bases, with 14 bases left in between. Germline values: CDR1 SGDLS, CDR2 YYNGEE. CDR3 size: 16 residues. CDR3 sequence reads: CASSVGAGEGNEKLFF. The DNA for the CDR3 is TGTGCCAGCAGCGTAGGCGCAGGGGAGGGCAATGAAAAACTGTTTTTT.

J is TRBJ1-4 and V is TRBV2; 11 nucleotides agree with TRBD1. V trimming: 6 bases; J trimming: 7 bases; junction bases outside the gene matches: 4. CDR1 and CDR2 from the germline V gene are SNHLY and FYNNEI. The CDR3 contains 14 residues. CDR3 sequence reads: CASRAGTGGEKLFF. The CDR3 DNA is TGTGCCAGCAGGGCCGGGACAGGGGGTGAAAAACTGTTTTTT.

This rearrangement joins TRBV7-9 to TRBJ2-7; D gene ambiguous. CDR3 size: 13 residues. Trimming removed 0 bases from V and 8 bases from J, with 11 bases in between. Germline lookup yields CDR1 SEHNR and CDR2 FQNEAQ (reference sequence). This CDR3 reads CASSLAEQIQQYF. CDR3 coding DNA: TGTGCCAGCAGCTTAGCGGAGCAGATCCAGCAGTACTTC.

The chain joins TRBV28 to TRBJ2-1, with 7 bases fitting TRBD1. The germline V gene encodes CDR1 MDHEN and CDR2 SYDVKM. The CDR3 is made up of 14 amino acids. The V gene end was trimmed by 5 bases and the J gene end by 8 bases; junction bases not matched to a gene: 9. CDR3 in amino acids: CASSTIDRADEQFF. The DNA for the CDR3 is TGTGCCAGCAGTACCATCGACAGGGCGGATGAGCAGTTCTTC.

The V gene is TRBV11-2, the J gene TRBJ2-1; 7 positions match TRBD1. The V gene's germline CDR1 is SGHAT and CDR2 FQNNGV. V gave up 7 bases and J gave up 4 bases; unmatched junction bases: 7. There are 14 residues in the CDR3. Here the CDR3 reads CASTWGQSYNEQFF. DNA of the CDR3: TGTGCCAGCACCTGGGGACAGAGTTACAATGAGCAGTTCTTC.

This sequence joins TRBV7-2 and TRBJ2-1; TRBD1 aligns across 8 bases. Looked up from germline, CDR1 is SGHTA and CDR2 is FQGNSA. After removal of 2 bases from V and 7 bases from J, the junction contained 4 bases not matched to a gene. CDR3 length equals 14 residues. CDR3 sequence reads: CASSLPGGWNEQFF. CDR3 coding DNA: TGTGCCAGCAGCTTACCAGGGGGCTGGAATGAGCAGTTCTTC.

The V and J genes are TRBV5-6 and TRBJ1-5; the D gene is possibly TRBD1 (5 bases). CDR3 size: 13 residues. Germline CDR1 and CDR2: SGHDT and YYEEEE. V shed 3 bases and J shed 5 bases, with 9 bases lying between them. CDR3: CASSSGVDQPQHF. CDR3 nucleotides: TGTGCCAGCAGCTCGGGGGTCGATCAGCCCCAGCATTTT.